These 32 T cell receptor beta chains were sequenced from one sample in a study of blood T cell repertoires in COVID-19. The repertoire was sequenced with immunoSEQ multiplex PCR; TCRdb's copy has only in-frame clones and lacks some. Among 200,000 or so clones, around 81% were seen once, and the ten largest hold less than 9.5%. Sequencing was done on a sample of PBMCs or T cells enriched from blood (not recorded which). The receptors were sampled from a man between 40 and 49 years old who had recovered from COVID-19.

The chain links TRBV2 to TRBJ2-7; maybe TRBD2 (6 bases). Germline V gene lookup returns CDR1 SNHLY and CDR2 FYNNEI. This CDR3 has 13 amino acids. Trimming left V 9 bases short and J 6 bases short, with 18 bases between. In nucleotides, the CDR3 is TGTGCCAGTTCGGGGTTGGAGGGGAGCGAGCAGTACTTC. Amino acids: CASSGLEGSEQYF. The full variable domain, in which reference TRBV2 and TRBJ2-7 provide the parts outside the CDR3, is EPEVTQTPSHQVTQMGQEVILRCVPISNHLYFYWYRQILGQKVEFLVSFYNNEISEKSEIFDDQFSVERPDGSNFTLKIRSTKLEDSAMYFCASSGLEGSEQYFGPGTRLTVT.

This chain uses TRBV25-1 with TRBJ2-1, with TRBD2 as a possible D gene (5 bases). Germline V lookup: CDR1 MGHDK, CDR2 SYGVNS. The CDR3 runs 16 residues. Between the trimmed V and J ends, which lost 3 bases and 7 bases, there was a span of 19 bases. The CDR3 coding sequence is TGTGCCAGCAGTGATCCACTAGTGCAGGTTGGAAATGAGCAGTTCTTC. Its translation is CASSDPLVQVGNEQFF. Drawing the rest from reference TRBV25-1 and TRBJ2-1, the complete variable domain is EADIYQTPRYLVIGTGKKITLECSQTMGHDKMYWYQQDPGMELHLIHYSYGVNSTEKGDLSSESTVSRIRTEHFPLTLESARPSHTSQYLCASSDPLVQVGNEQFFGPGTRLTVL.

The chain uses TRBV9 and TRBJ2-3, with 11 bases identical to TRBD2. The CDR3 length is 16 residues. Trimming removed 1 base from V and 3 bases from J; junction bases left unmatched: 4. CDR1 and CDR2 (germline): SGDLS, YYNGEE. CDR3 loop: CASSVLAGGFTDTQYF. For the CDR3, the DNA is TGTGCCAGCAGCGTACTAGCGGGGGGTTTTACAGATACGCAGTATTTT.

The chain joins TRBV25-1 to TRBJ2-7, with 8 bases aligning to TRBD2. Germline values: CDR1 MGHDK, CDR2 SYGVNS. The CDR3 sequence is 14 residues long. The ends lost 3 bases at V and 7 bases at J; junction bases unmatched: 8. CDR3 region: CASSDRVAGGEQYF. The CDR3 DNA is TGTGCCAGCAGTGATCGAGTCGCGGGAGGTGAGCAGTACTTC.

The chain combines TRBV9 with TRBJ1-4; D is unresolved. The length of the CDR3 is 15 residues. Germline assignment: CDR1 SGDLS and CDR2 YYNGEE. The germline V and J ends were trimmed by 6 bases and 0 bases, with 12 bases remaining between them. CDR3 in amino acids: CASTPGSATNEKLFF. DNA of the CDR3: TGTGCCAGCACGCCCGGGTCGGCAACTAATGAAAAACTGTTTTTT.

The V gene is TRBV28, the J gene TRBJ2-3; D may be TRBD1 (5 bases). The CDR3 is 15 amino acids. Germline lookup yields CDR1 MDHEN and CDR2 SYDVKM. Trimming removed 2 bases at V and 2 bases at J, with 11 bases between. The CDR3, as DNA: TGTGCCAGCAGTTTAGTCGGCAGGGACACAGATACGCAGTATTTT. Translation gives CASSLVGRDTDTQYF.

The V gene is TRBV2, the J gene TRBJ1-1, with 8 bases matching TRBD1. The ends lost 6 bases at V and 1 base at J; junction bases unmatched: 1. The CDR3 length is 13 residues. CDR1 SNHLY and CDR2 FYNNEI come from the germline V gene. CDR3 nucleotide sequence: TGTGCCAGCAGAGGACAGGGGAACACTGAAGCTTTCTTT. It is translated as CASRGQGNTEAFF.

This sequence joins TRBV11-2 and TRBJ1-6; TRBD1 is a possible D gene (5 bases). The V gene lost 3 bases and the J gene lost 14 bases, with 11 bases spanning the gap. Germline values: CDR1 SGHAT, CDR2 FQNNGV. The CDR3 is 12 residues long. As DNA, the CDR3 is TGTGCCAGCAGCTTGGTAACGGGGGCCCTCCACTTT. It codes for CASSLVTGALHF.

This sequence joins TRBV4-1 and TRBJ1-2, with TRBD1 matching 7 bases. V dropped 5 bases and J dropped 8; count of bases not matched to a gene: 11. Germline-derived CDR1 and CDR2 are MGHRA and YSYEKL. The CDR3 sequence is 14 residues long. Here the CDR3 reads CASSFDRATGGYTF. In nucleotides, the CDR3 is TGCGCCAGCAGCTTCGACAGGGCTACTGGCGGCTACACCTTC.

The rearrangement uses TRBV4-3 and TRBJ2-1, with TRBD2 as a possible D gene (6 bases). CDR1 is LGHNA, CDR2 YSLEER, per germline. The V end was cut by 0 bases, the J end by 0 bases, with 15 bases between. This CDR3 spans 18 amino acids. The DNA for the CDR3 is TGCGCCAGCAGCCAAGAGAAGTGGCGGGGACGCTCCTACAATGAGCAGTTCTTC. This sequence encodes CASSQEKWRGRSYNEQFF.

In its sample, this clone was seen many times. The genes are TRBV29-1 and TRBJ1-2; weak D call: TRBD1 (6 bases). V shed 2 bases and J shed 4 bases, with 14 bases lying between them. The CDR3 length is 14 residues. The V gene's germline CDR1 is SQVTM and CDR2 ANQGSEA. In DNA, the CDR3 is TGCAGCGTTGAATTGGTGACAGGTGGCTATGGCTACACCTTC. Its translation is CSVELVTGGYGYTF. The variable domain in full, with the rest retrieved from reference TRBV29-1 and TRBJ1-2, is SAVISQKPSRDICQRGTSLTIQCQVDSQVTMMFWYRQQPGQSLTLIATANQGSEATYESGFVIDKFPISRPNLTFSTLTVSNMSPEDSSIYLCSVELVTGGYGYTFGSGTRLTVV.

This clone appeared a single time. J is TRBJ2-3 and V is TRBV5-1; 12 positions match TRBD2. J was trimmed by 1 base and V by 0 bases; bases with no gene match: 6. Per germline, CDR1 SGHRS and CDR2 YFSETQ. The CDR3 length is 18 residues. The CDR3 nucleotides are TGCGCCAGCAGCTTGGCTAGCGGGGGGGCCGCGGGCACAGATACGCAGTATTTT. Protein sequence: CASSLASGGAAGTDTQYF.

This chain joins TRBV7-3 and TRBJ1-1; TRBD1 aligns across 11 bases. Germline CDR1 is SGHTA and CDR2 is FQGTGA. V dropped 4 bases and J dropped 1; count of bases not matched to a gene: 2. CDR3 length equals 15 residues. CDR3 DNA: TGTGCCAGCAGCTCCGGACAGGGGGCGAACACTGAAGCTTTCTTT. This encodes CASSSGQGANTEAFF.

The chain carries TRBV5-5 and TRBJ1-6; tentative D call: TRBD1 (6 bases). V dropped 4 bases and J dropped 8 bases, with 13 bases sitting between them. The CDR3 sequence is 14 residues long. The V gene's germline CDR1 is SGHKS and CDR2 YYEKEE (reference sequence). CDR3 sequence (DNA): TGTGCCAGCAGCCTGGACAGTGTCTATTCACCCCTCCACTTT. This sequence encodes CASSLDSVYSPLHF.

The gene calls are TRBV28 and TRBJ1-1; 10 bases match TRBD1. Germline V gene data show CDR1 as MDHEN and CDR2 as SYDVKM. J gave up 1 base and V 5 bases, and 7 bases lay outside the gene matches. The CDR3 extends over 16 amino acids. The CDR3 DNA reads as TGTGCCAGCAGTGGACTGGGACAGGGGTGGAACACTGAAGCTTTCTTT. Encoded protein: CASSGLGQGWNTEAFF.

The chain has TRBV5-4 and TRBJ2-7; the match to TRBD1 covers 9 bases. V trimming: 3 bases; J trimming: 2 bases; junction bases outside the gene matches: 9. CDR1 is SGHNT and CDR2 is YYREEE in the germline V gene (reference sequence). The CDR3 totals 16 residues. The CDR3 DNA is TGTGCCAGCAGCTCTGGACCGGGACAGGGAACCTACGAGCAGTACTTC. It specifies CASSSGPGQGTYEQYF.

The chain has TRBV9 and TRBJ1-3, with 8 bases fitting TRBD1. The V segment lost 3 bases and the J segment 0 bases; nucleotides outside the gene matches: 8. The CDR3 covers 17 residues. The germline V gene has CDR1 SGDLS and CDR2 YYNGEE. This CDR3 is CASSARQGPTSGNTIYF. CDR3 bases: TGTGCCAGCAGCGCGAGACAGGGGCCCACCTCTGGAAACACCATATATTTT.

This clone was observed once. V and J are TRBV7-2 and TRBJ2-1; D call uncertain. Germline assignment: CDR1 SGHTA and CDR2 FQGNSA. The CDR3 runs to 14 residues. V was shortened by 5 bases and J by 8 bases, with 16 bases between the two germline ends. The CDR3 spells CASSPSSPADEQFF. For the CDR3, the DNA is TGTGCCAGCAGCCCCTCGTCCCCGGCGGATGAGCAGTTCTTC.

This chain connects TRBV12-3 or TRBV12-4 to TRBJ1-1; D may be TRBD1 (6 bases). CDR3 length: 12 amino acids. V lost 8 bases to trimming and J lost 10 bases, with 17 bases between them. CDR3 region: CASRWRGRGAFF. CDR3 DNA sequence: TGTGCCAGCCGCTGGCGGGGGCGTGGAGCTTTCTTT.

CDR3 bases: TGCAGCGTCGACCAAATAAGCGCTGGAGCGGGCTATGGCTACACCTTC. Its protein is CSVDQISAGAGYGYTF. The chain has TRBV29-1 and TRBJ1-2; D gene uncertain. CDR3 length equals 16 residues. The germline gives CDR1 SQVTM, CDR2 ANQGSEA. Trimming left V 6 bases short and J 4 bases short, with 24 bases between.

This clone was detected only once. V is TRBV7-6 and J is TRBJ2-3, with D possibly matching TRBD2 (6 bases). Trimming pared 5 bases from V and 1 base from J, leaving 16 bases between. Per germline, CDR1 SGHVS and CDR2 FNYEAQ. The CDR3 is 16 residues long. The CDR3 sequence: CASSPDIGGGTDTQYF. CDR3 bases: TGTGCCAGCAGCCCCGATATAGGCGGGGGCACAGATACGCAGTATTTT.

This clone showed up just once. The rearrangement joins TRBV18 to TRBJ2-3, with 7 positions matching TRBD2. Unmatched junction bases numbered 10, after V lost 3 bases and J lost 4 bases. The CDR3 loop spans 16 amino acids. CDR1 KGHSH and CDR2 LQKENI come from the germline V gene. The CDR3 protein is CASSPPGLYPPDTQYF. For the CDR3, the DNA is TGTGCCAGCTCACCTCCGGGACTATATCCTCCAGATACGCAGTATTTT. The variable domain in full, completed from reference TRBV18 and TRBJ2-3, reads NAGVMQNPRHLVRRRGQEARLRCSPMKGHSHVYWYRQLPEEGLKFMVYLQKENIIDESGMPKERFSAEFPKEGPSILRIQQVVRGDSAAYFCASSPPGLYPPDTQYFGPGTRLTVL.

The J gene is TRBJ2-7, the V gene TRBV7-2; 8 bases fit TRBD1. Losses at the gene ends were 6 bases for V and 5 bases for J; bases not matched to a gene: 12. Germline V gene sequence: CDR1 SGHTA, CDR2 FQGNSA. The CDR3 is 15 amino acids. CDR3 protein: CASRRDRQGFHEQYF. CDR3 nucleotide sequence: TGTGCCAGCAGGCGAGACAGACAGGGGTTCCACGAGCAGTACTTC.

This clone was recorded once. CDR3 DNA: TGTGCCAGCAACCCGACAGGGGGAGAGTATGGCTACACCTTC. It yields the protein CASNPTGGEYGYTF. The V call is TRBV5-8, the J call TRBJ1-2; 9 nucleotides match TRBD1. CDR1 is SGHTS, CDR2 YDEGEE, per germline. V gave up 6 bases and J gave up 5 bases; unmatched junction bases: 8. This CDR3 has 14 amino acids.

This CDR3 is CASSISSYGYTF. CDR3 bases: TGTGCCAGTAGTATTTCTAGCTATGGCTACACCTTC. V is TRBV19 and J is TRBJ1-2; no firm D call. CDR3 length: 12 amino acids. V lost 3 bases, J lost 4 bases, and 6 bases lay in between. Germline loops: CDR1 LNHDA, CDR2 SQIVND (reference sequence). The full variable domain, in which reference TRBV19 and TRBJ1-2 provide the parts outside the CDR3, is DGGITQSPKYLFRKEGQNVTLSCEQNLNHDAMYWYRQDPGQGLRLIYYSQIVNDFQKGDIAEGYSVSREKKESFPLTVTSAQKNPTAFYLCASSISSYGYTFGSGTRLTVV.

This chain connects TRBV7-2 to TRBJ1-4; D is unclear. Trimming removed 4 bases at V and 7 bases at J, with 19 bases between. The CDR3 covers 16 residues. The germline gives CDR1 SGHTA, CDR2 FQGNSA. DNA of the CDR3: TGTGCCAGCAGCTCCCGGGCGGGGATTCGAGGTGAAAAACTGTTTTTT. Translation gives CASSSRAGIRGEKLFF.

The chain couples TRBV5-1 to TRBJ1-5; no firm D call. The CDR3 is 14 amino acids. The V gene's germline CDR1 is SGHRS and CDR2 YFSETQ. The germline V and J ends were trimmed by 0 bases and 4 bases, with 8 bases remaining between them. The chain's CDR3 is CASSLGEVNQPQHF. In nucleotides, the CDR3 is TGCGCCAGCAGCTTGGGCGAGGTAAATCAGCCCCAGCATTTT.

V is TRBV5-4 and J is TRBJ1-1; D possibly corresponds to TRBD1 (5 bases). Germline V gives CDR1 SGHNT, CDR2 YYREEE (reference sequence). This CDR3 contains 15 residues. Trimming removed 0 bases at V and 1 base at J, with 10 bases between. CDR3 protein: CASSLDGGANTEAFF. CDR3 DNA sequence: TGTGCCAGCAGCTTGGATGGAGGGGCGAACACTGAAGCTTTCTTT.

The J gene is TRBJ1-4, the V gene TRBV6-1, with D maybe TRBD1 (5 bases). Deletions cut 1 base from V and 8 bases from J, with 14 bases between. Germline lookup yields CDR1 MNHNS and CDR2 SASEGT. CDR3 size: 15 residues. CDR3 bases: TGTGCCAGCAGTGAAGGGGGTCAGGGCCCCGAAAAACTGTTTTTT. Translated: CASSEGGQGPEKLFF.

CDR3 in DNA: TGTGCCAGCAGCTTACTAGCGGGGGCCGGCACAGATACGCAGTATTTT. It yields the protein CASSLLAGAGTDTQYF. J is TRBJ2-3 and V is TRBV11-2, with 10 positions matching TRBD2. The CDR3 sequence is 16 residues long. Germline V gene lookup returns CDR1 SGHAT and CDR2 FQNNGV. With V trimmed by 2 bases and J by 1 base, 3 bases remained unmatched.

The rearrangement links TRBV27 to TRBJ2-5; maybe TRBD1 (6 bases). The germline V gene encodes CDR1 MNHEY and CDR2 SMNVEV (reference sequence). The CDR3 length is 16 residues. Trimming pared 5 bases from V and 5 bases from J, leaving 21 bases between. The CDR3 sequence is CASSPQGTFVRETQYF. Written as DNA, the CDR3 is TGTGCCAGCAGTCCCCAGGGGACCTTCGTGAGGGAGACCCAGTACTTC.

The rearrangement links TRBV6-5 to TRBJ1-6; D uncertain. V lost 1 base and J lost 4, with 8 bases in between. The CDR3 contains 15 residues. Germline CDR1 is MNHEY and CDR2 is SVGAGI. The chain's CDR3 is CASSYLTRYNSPLHF. In DNA form, the CDR3 reads TGTGCCAGCAGTTACTTGACACGATATAATTCACCCCTCCACTTT.